This TCR beta chain came from a study of control samples from healthy donors and cancer patients. The CDR3 has 14 residues. The germline V gene encodes CDR1 LGHDT and CDR2 YNNKEL (reference sequence). V was clipped by 6 bases and J by 0 bases; unmatched bases: 4. Assay: immunoSEQ multiplex PCR; the TCRdb copy retains only in-frame clones and omits some. The sample lists 80,000 to 100,000 clones, just under 95% occurring once. This chain joins TRBV3-1 (or the pseudogene TRBV3-2) and TRBJ1-1, with 7 positions matching TRBD1. Input material: blood. This clonotype was sampled from a human donor in good health. The donor label of this sample is uncertain. Written as DNA, the CDR3 is TGTGCCAGCAGGGAAAGGGGGCTGAACACTGAAGCTTTCTTT. It is translated as CASRERGLNTEAFF.